This T cell receptor beta chain is from a study of response to subunit inactivated influenza vaccine. This clonotype was counted between two and nine times. This CDR3 has 13 residues. V lost 0 bases, J lost 4 bases, and 7 bases lay in between. Germline loops: CDR1 MNHEY, CDR2 SVGEGT. TCRdb fed the RT-PCR reads into MiXCR, producing one record per CDR3 protein. In the table there are a few hundred thousand distinct CDR3 sequences, about 11% of which are singletons. Another study also made use of these data, one on T cells expressing NK-cell markers. That source reports: A 5'RACE template switching approach incorporating UMIs was used to make TCR beta cDNA. HCMV specificity of the expanded NKG2C+ T cell clones was not established.

The TCR comes from a man between 50 and 59 years old who received an inactivated influenza vaccine. Sequences were derived from PBMCs from blood, sampled on the day of vaccination. V usage is TRBV6-2 or TRBV6-3 and J usage is TRBJ2-7, with D uncertain. The CDR3 spells CASSYSLLYEQYF. CDR3 DNA sequence: TGTGCCAGCAGTTACTCGCTTCTTTACGAGCAGTACTTC.